These T cell receptor beta chains were read from a single sample in a study of PD-1 blockade in classical Hodgkin lymphoma. Sequenced by immunoSEQ multiplex PCR; TCRdb stores in-frame clones only, minus some. This table has about 10,000 clones, roughly 75% appearing once. Here the sequenced sample was peripheral blood mononuclear cells (PBMCs), taken at baseline. Source of these receptors: a human donor with classical Hodgkin lymphoma. Each CDR3 is given with its conserved first and last residue. D genes are given only for firm matches. Expanded clones get a size class; other rows say once, few or many, or leave the size out.

j_call clone_size v_call d_call cdr3_nt cdr3_aa
TRBJ2-2 - TRBV15 - TGTGCCACCAGCAGAGATCTGATGGTGCCCGGGGAGCTGTTTTTT CATSRDLMVPGELFF
TRBJ2-1 once TRBV19 TRBD2 TGTGCCAGTAGTATAGATGCCCCGGGACTAGCGGGAGCCAATTACAATGAGCAGTTCTTC CASSIDAPGLAGANYNEQFF
TRBJ2-1 - TRBV5-1 TRBD2 TGCGCCAGCGCGGGGGGGCTAGCGGCCTCCAATGAGCAGTTCTTC CASAGGLAASNEQFF
TRBJ1-4 - TRBV10-3 - TGTGCCATCAGTGCACTCAATAATGAAAAACTGTTTTTT CAISALNNEKLFF
TRBJ2-5 few TRBV5-5 - TGTGCCAGCAGCTTAACAGGGATCCGAGAGACCCAGTACTTC CASSLTGIRETQYF
TRBJ2-3 few TRBV27 TRBD2 TGTGCCAGCAGTCCAGCGGGGACTAGCGGGATAAGGGCCACAGATACGCAGTATTTT CASSPAGTSGIRATDTQYF
TRBJ2-7 - TRBV27 - TGTGCCAGCAGTCGGGACACTTTCTACGAGCAGTACTTC CASSRDTFYEQYF
TRBJ2-2 - TRBV5-1 - TGCGCCAGCAGCTTGGCAGGGACTGGTACCGGGGAGCTGTTTTTT CASSLAGTGTGELFF
TRBJ2-1 few TRBV28 TRBD1 TGTGCCAGCAATACCGGGACAGGGTCCTACAATGAGCAGTTCTTC CASNTGTGSYNEQFF
TRBJ2-1 - TRBV10-3 - TGTGCCATCAGTGAGGGGTCTAAATACTCCTACAATGAGCAGTTCTTC CAISEGSKYSYNEQFF
TRBJ2-3 - TRBV7-3 - TGTGCCAGCAGCCCCAAAGGGTCCCGGTCCGGCACAGATACGCAGTATTTT CASSPKGSRSGTDTQYF
TRBJ1-5 - TRBV10-3 - TGTGCCAACGGCCGGGGGGACGACCAGCCCCAGCATTTT CANGRGDDQPQHF
TRBJ2-3 - TRBV19 - TGTGCCAGTAGTATATTCGGGGACGAGGCAGATACGCAGTATTTT CASSIFGDEADTQYF
TRBJ1-2 - TRBV9 TRBD1 TGTGCCAGCAGCGTAGCCGGACAGGGGGCTTGGTATGGCTACACCTTC CASSVAGQGAWYGYTF
TRBJ2-6 - TRBV21-1 - TGTGCCAGCAGCCACCAGAGCAGGGTTATATTTTCTGGGGCCAACGTCCTGACTTTC CASSHQSRVIFSGANVLTF
TRBJ2-3 - TRBV29-1 TRBD2 TGCAGCGTCGCCAGTGGCGGGAGGGCTCCTCACACAGATACGCAGTATTTT CSVASGGRAPHTDTQYF
TRBJ2-2 - TRBV7-2 - TGTGCCAGCAGCTCCGTACGGGACACCGGGGAGCTGTTTTTT CASSSVRDTGELFF
TRBJ2-6 - TRBV10-3 - TGTGCCATCAGTCCACAGAGCCCGACCGTCTCTGGGGCCAACGTCCTGACTTTC CAISPQSPTVSGANVLTF
TRBJ2-7 - TRBV6-1 - TGTGCCAGCAGTGAATCCCCCCTCAACGAGCAGTACTTC CASSESPLNEQYF
TRBJ2-7 - TRBV5-4 TRBD1 TGTGCCAGCAGCTTGGCCGGGACAGGGATCTACGAGCAGTACTTC CASSLAGTGIYEQYF
TRBJ2-6 - TRBV4-3 TRBD1 TGCGCCAGCAGCCCAGGGGGCGCGCCTGGGGCCAACGTCCTGACTTTC CASSPGGAPGANVLTF
TRBJ2-2 - TRBV7-2 - TGTGCCAGCAGCTTAGTTTCTGCCGGGGGCGGGGAGCTGTTTTTT CASSLVSAGGGELFF
TRBJ1-2 - TRBV23-1 TRBD1 TGCGCCAGCAGTCAACACAGGGGAGGCTATGGCTACACCTTC CASSQHRGGYGYTF
TRBJ2-7 - TRBV6-6 - TGTGCCAGCAGTTACTTCCAGGGCACCTACGAGCAGTACTTC CASSYFQGTYEQYF
TRBJ1-2 - TRBV19 TRBD1 TGTGCCAGTAGTATGGGGGGACAGGTCTCGGCTTATGGCTACACCTTC CASSMGGQVSAYGYTF
TRBJ1-3 - TRBV7-2 - TGTGCCAGCAGCTTCGGACAGGGAAACACCATATATTTT CASSFGQGNTIYF
TRBJ2-5 medium-sized TRBV5-4 - TGTGCCAGCAGCAGGGAGGGGGCCAGGCAAGAGACCCAGTACTTC CASSREGARQETQYF